A selection of T cell receptor beta chains follows, all from one sample in a study of T-cell reconstitution after alpha-beta-depleted transplantation in children. A single record per CDR3 protein comes from TCRdb applying MiXCR to the PCR reads. This repertoire shows hundreds of thousands of distinct CDR3 sequences, about a tenth found once; its top ten account for over 6%. The specimen was PBMCs, collected before TCRalphabeta/CD19-depleted stem cell transplant. The source of these receptors is a boy in the first two years of life with acute myeloid leukemia, due to receive a stem cell transplant. Both conserved end residues are part of each CDR3. The D gene is left open where the match is weak. Rows give clone size only sometimes, using once, few, many, or a class for an expanded clone.

j_call d_call clone_size v_call cdr3_aa cdr3_nt
TRBJ2-1 TRBD2 many TRBV5-1 CASSLTSGRFPLFNEQFF TGCGCCAGCAGCTTAACTAGCGGGAGGTTCCCCTTGTTCAATGAGCAGTTCTTC
TRBJ1-1 NA many TRBV7-2 CASSLDGFGNTEAFF TGTGCCAGCAGCTTAGATGGATTTGGGAACACTGAAGCTTTCTTT
TRBJ2-1 TRBD2 few TRBV5-1 CASSRLGLAGLVDEQFF TGCGCCAGCAGCCGCTTGGGACTAGCGGGGCTGGTGGATGAGCAGTTCTTC
TRBJ1-4 NA few TRBV11-2 CASSLQDLNEKLFF TGTGCCAGCAGTCTCCAGGATCTTAATGAAAAACTGTTTTTT
TRBJ2-2 TRBD1 few TRBV7-6 CASSLVGQGRFTGELFF TGTGCCAGCAGCTTAGTCGGACAGGGGAGGTTCACCGGGGAGCTGTTTTTT
TRBJ2-3 TRBD2 NA TRBV9 CASSEKYTSGVEDTQYF TGTGCCAGCAGCGAAAAATATACTAGCGGGGTTGAAGATACGCAGTATTTT
TRBJ2-5 NA many TRBV7-2 CASSLALGWETQYF TGTGCCAGCAGCTTAGCACTCGGTTGGGAGACCCAGTACTTC
TRBJ2-3 TRBD1 many TRBV5-1 CASRKDRGTDTQYF TGCGCCAGCAGGAAGGACAGGGGCACAGATACGCAGTATTTT
TRBJ2-2 NA many TRBV27 CASSLLNLGGELFF TGTGCCAGCAGCCTTTTAAACTTGGGCGGGGAGCTGTTTTTT
TRBJ1-6 NA NA TRBV5-6 CASSIGSSYNSPLHF TGTGCCAGCAGCATTGGGAGCTCCTATAATTCACCCCTCCACTTT
TRBJ2-7 TRBD2 NA TRBV20-1 CSASSSSGRLYEQYF TGCAGTGCTTCCTCTTCTAGCGGGAGGCTCTACGAGCAGTACTTC
TRBJ2-1 NA many TRBV6-1 CASGAGSIYNEQFF TGTGCCAGCGGAGCAGGGTCCATTTACAATGAGCAGTTCTTC
TRBJ1-5 TRBD1 many TRBV7-3 CASRRQGRYQPQHF TGTGCCAGCAGACGACAGGGGCGCTATCAGCCCCAGCATTTT
TRBJ2-7 NA few TRBV3-1 CASSQDHSYEQYF TGTGCCAGCAGCCAGGACCACTCCTACGAGCAGTACTTC
TRBJ2-2 NA few TRBV10-2 CASSDWGNTGELFF TGCGCCAGCAGTGATTGGGGGAACACCGGGGAGCTGTTTTTT
TRBJ2-3 NA few TRBV5-6 CASSLNPMGRVTDTQYF TGTGCCAGCAGCTTGAATCCCATGGGGCGGGTCACAGATACGCAGTATTTT
TRBJ2-5 TRBD2 many TRBV4-2 CASSRSTSGASETQYF TGTGCCAGCAGCCGCTCGACTAGCGGGGCTTCAGAGACCCAGTACTTC
TRBJ2-3 NA many TRBV20-1 CSAIDPRVGDTQYF TGCAGTGCTATCGACCCCCGGGTGGGGGATACGCAGTATTTT
TRBJ1-2 TRBD1 many TRBV4-3 CASSQMGDRGRDGYTF TGCGCCAGCAGCCAGATGGGTGACAGGGGAAGGGATGGCTACACCTTC
TRBJ1-6 NA many TRBV20-1 CSASGGSANSPLHF TGCAGTGCTAGCGGGGGGAGTGCCAATTCACCCCTCCACTTT
TRBJ2-3 NA many TRBV12-3/TRBV12-4 CASSSSPSQYF TGTGCCAGCAGTTCCAGTCCCTCGCAGTATTTT
TRBJ1-2 TRBD1 few TRBV20-1 CSAWDSPDYGYTF TGCAGTGCTTGGGACAGCCCTGACTATGGCTACACCTTC
TRBJ1-1 NA many TRBV5-1 CASSFNFVGAVSEAFF TGCGCCAGCAGCTTCAATTTCGTAGGGGCGGTTTCTGAAGCTTTCTTT
TRBJ2-1 TRBD2 many TRBV27 CASSFLAGRNEQFF TGTGCCAGCAGTTTCCTAGCGGGGCGCAATGAGCAGTTCTTC
TRBJ2-5 TRBD1 few TRBV12-3/TRBV12-4 CASRGTEDLQETQYF TGTGCCAGCAGGGGGACAGAAGACCTCCAAGAGACCCAGTACTTC
TRBJ1-6 NA few TRBV29-1 CSVGSGDNSPLHF TGCAGCGTTGGAAGTGGTGATAATTCACCCCTCCACTTT
TRBJ1-1 NA many TRBV20-1 CSAGGYTMNTEAFF TGCAGTGCCGGAGGGTATACAATGAACACTGAAGCTTTCTTT
TRBJ2-7 NA many TRBV6-1 CASRGTPPLEQYF TGTGCCAGCAGGGGGACACCACCCCTCGAGCAGTACTTC
TRBJ2-7 TRBD1 few TRBV30 CAWSPGQGLSYEQYF TGTGCCTGGAGCCCGGGACAGGGATTGTCCTACGAGCAGTACTTC
TRBJ1-5 NA NA TRBV13 CASSLGARSNQPQHF TGTGCCAGCAGCTTAGGGGCGCGATCCAATCAGCCCCAGCATTTT
TRBJ2-1 TRBD2 many TRBV20-1 CSASAASGSSYNEQFF TGCAGTGCTAGTGCAGCTAGCGGGAGCTCCTACAATGAGCAGTTCTTC
TRBJ2-4 NA many TRBV7-2 CASSFSSLGVAKNIQYF TGTGCCAGCAGCTTTTCCAGCTTAGGTGTAGCCAAAAACATTCAGTACTTC
TRBJ1-6 NA NA TRBV20-1 CSARRGQAVTNSPLHF TGCAGTGCTAGAAGGGGTCAGGCGGTAACTAATTCACCCCTCCACTTT
TRBJ2-5 NA few TRBV7-9 CASLDGGLETQYF TGTGCCAGCCTCGACGGGGGTTTGGAGACCCAGTACTTC
TRBJ2-3 TRBD1 many TRBV29-1 CSVKSGGLADTQYF TGCAGCGTGAAATCAGGGGGCCTGGCAGATACGCAGTATTTT
TRBJ2-3 TRBD2 many TRBV20-1 CSAIRLAGGTTDTQYF TGCAGTGCTATCCGACTAGCGGGGGGCACCACAGATACGCAGTATTTT
TRBJ2-7 TRBD2 many TRBV4-2 CASSQVTAGGLAGSYEQYF TGTGCCAGCAGCCAAGTAACCGCGGGCGGGCTAGCGGGATCCTACGAGCAGTACTTC
TRBJ2-5 TRBD1 many TRBV7-7 CASSSRLRTGGKQETQYF TGTGCCAGCAGCTCCCGACTCAGAACAGGGGGGAAACAAGAGACCCAGTACTTC
TRBJ2-2 NA few TRBV11-2 CASSLVSGGWELFF TGTGCCAGCAGCTTAGTATCTGGTGGCTGGGAGCTGTTTTTT
TRBJ2-1 TRBD1 many TRBV3-1 CASSRWDRTYNEQFF TGTGCCAGCAGCCGATGGGACAGGACCTACAATGAGCAGTTCTTC
TRBJ1-2 NA NA TRBV19 CASSVEAGRSGYTF TGTGCCAGTAGTGTAGAGGCGGGACGGTCCGGCTACACCTTC
TRBJ2-1 TRBD2 many TRBV27 CASKLAGGRDEQFF TGTGCCAGCAAACTAGCGGGGGGCAGAGATGAGCAGTTCTTC
TRBJ2-2 NA few TRBV7-9 CASSPGRGVRELFF TGTGCCAGCAGCCCCGGGCGGGGAGTCAGGGAGCTGTTTTTT
TRBJ2-1 TRBD2 many TRBV12-3/TRBV12-4 CASSLGAGGGYNEQFF TGTGCCAGCAGTTTAGGAGCGGGAGGAGGATACAATGAGCAGTTCTTC
TRBJ2-3 NA NA TRBV4-3 CASSQDTVGGLWTDTQYF TGCGCCAGCAGCCAAGATACGGTTGGGGGGCTTTGGACAGATACGCAGTATTTT
TRBJ1-1 NA NA TRBV19 CASRLNDRRNTEAFF TGTGCCAGTAGACTTAACGACAGGAGGAACACTGAAGCTTTCTTT
TRBJ1-2 NA many TRBV7-2 CASSLARTANYGYTF TGTGCCAGCAGCTTAGCGAGGACAGCTAACTATGGCTACACCTTC